Each of the 14 T cell receptor beta chains below was sequenced from the same sample in a study of blood T cell repertoires in COVID-19. Using immunoSEQ multiplex PCR, the repertoire was profiled, and TCRdb retains in-frame clones only, with some absent. This sample carries 97,000 or so clones, approximately 84% of them seen once, and the ten largest clones take around 9.5%. Sequenced input: peripheral blood. The receptors originated from a man aged 40-55 years with active or convalescent COVID-19.

V is TRBV4-3 and J is TRBJ1-6; D is uncertain. Germline V CDR1 and CDR2: LGHNA, YSLEER. Trimming cost V 0 bases and J 7 bases, with 7 bases left between them. The CDR3 sequence is 14 residues long. The CDR3 DNA follows: TGCGCCAGCAGCCAAGAACAGCTCAATTCACCCCTCCACTTT. Translating it yields CASSQEQLNSPLHF.

The rearrangement uses TRBV9 and TRBJ1-2; a possible D gene is TRBD1 (6 bases). The CDR3 sequence is 14 residues long. Trimming took off 7 bases at V and 0 bases at J, with 13 bases between the two ends. CDR1 and CDR2 (germline): SGDLS, YYNGEE. CDR3 residues: CASAGQSTNYGYTF. DNA of the CDR3: TGTGCCAGCGCTGGACAGTCAACTAACTATGGCTACACCTTC.

The chain joins TRBV5-4 to TRBJ2-4; a possible D gene is TRBD2 (7 bases). Deletions cut 4 bases from V and 9 bases from J, with 14 bases between. This CDR3 contains 13 residues. Per germline, CDR1 SGHNT and CDR2 YYREEE (reference sequence). The CDR3 DNA follows: TGTGCCAGCAGCACCAACAGGGAGGGCATTCAGTACTTC. Translating gives CASSTNREGIQYF. The entire variable domain, with the rest obtained from reference TRBV5-4 and TRBJ2-4, is as follows: ETGVTQSPTHLIKTRGQQVTLRCSSQSGHNTVSWYQQALGQGPQFIFQYYREEENGRGNFPPRFSGLQFPNYSSELNVNALELDDSALYLCASSTNREGIQYFGAGTRLSVL.

This clone was counted a few times. The J gene is TRBJ1-2, the V gene TRBV7-2, with D perhaps TRBD1 (6 bases). Looked up from germline, CDR1 is SGHTA and CDR2 is FQGNSA. The CDR3 loop spans 14 amino acids. The ends were cut back, 6 bases at V and 3 bases at J, with 14 bases in the middle. CDR3 sequence: CASSSQGADYGYTF. The CDR3, as DNA: TGTGCCAGCAGTTCACAGGGAGCGGACTATGGCTACACCTTC. Combining the CDR3 with reference TRBV7-2 and TRBJ1-2 gives the whole variable domain GAGVSQSPSNKVTEKGKDVELRCDPISGHTALYWYRQSLGQGLEFLIYFQGNSAPDKSGLPSDRFSAERTGGSVSTLTIQRTQQEDSAVYLCASSSQGADYGYTFGSGTRLTVV.

The chain joins TRBV30 to TRBJ1-5, with 8 bases matching TRBD1. CDR1 and CDR2 from the germline V gene are GTSNPN and SVGIG (reference sequence). V shed 2 bases and J 5 bases; nucleotides not matched to a gene: 5. This CDR3 region has 14 residues. CDR3: CAWSRTGLDQPQHF. CDR3 nucleotides: TGTGCCTGGAGTCGGACAGGGTTGGATCAGCCCCAGCATTTT.

The chain uses TRBV2 and TRBJ1-1; D is uncertain. CDR3 size: 12 residues. V lost 2 bases, J lost 11 bases, and 12 bases lay in between. Per germline, CDR1 SNHLY and CDR2 FYNNEI. CDR3 nucleotide sequence: TGTGCCAGCAGTGAATCCGGGAATGCTGCTTTCTTT. This sequence encodes CASSESGNAAFF.

This chain uses TRBV24-1 with TRBJ1-1, with D possibly matching TRBD1 (5 bases). The V gene's germline CDR1 is KGHDR and CDR2 SFDVKD. The CDR3 extends over 15 amino acids. The V end was cut by 9 bases, the J end by 0 bases, with 16 bases between. DNA for the CDR3: TGTGCCACCCCCTCCGTGGGACTAATGAACACTGAAGCTTTCTTT. As protein: CATPSVGLMNTEAFF.

The V gene is TRBV14, the J gene TRBJ2-2; D not certain. Deletions cut 6 bases from V and 4 bases from J, with 12 bases between. The CDR3 spans 14 residues. CDR1 and CDR2 (germline): SGHDN, FVKESK. The CDR3 protein is CASSTNHFTGELFF. CDR3 DNA sequence: TGTGCCAGCAGTACCAACCACTTCACCGGGGAGCTGTTTTTT.

This clone appeared a few times. The DNA for the CDR3 is TGTGCCAGCAGTTTACAGGGCTGGACAAGGTCCTACGAGCAGTACTTC. Protein sequence: CASSLQGWTRSYEQYF. The genes are TRBV27 and TRBJ2-7, with TRBD1 as a possible D gene (5 bases). This CDR3 has 16 residues. Trimming removed 2 bases from V and 1 base from J, with 15 bases in between. Germline CDR1 is MNHEY and CDR2 is SMNVEV (reference sequence).

The rearrangement joins TRBV9 to TRBJ1-3, with D maybe TRBD1 (5 bases). Per germline, CDR1 SGDLS and CDR2 YYNGEE. V was cut by 0 bases and J by 2 bases, with 18 bases left in between. CDR3 size: 18 residues. The CDR3 sequence is CASSVAYGTASTGNTIYF. CDR3 coding DNA: TGTGCCAGCAGCGTAGCTTATGGGACTGCTTCCACTGGAAACACCATATATTTT.

In nucleotides, the CDR3 is TGCGCCAGCAGCCCCGGCGGGACTAGCGGGGGCTACGAGCAGTACTTC. Its protein product is CASSPGGTSGGYEQYF. This chain uses TRBV5-1 with TRBJ2-7; 14 positions agree with TRBD2. Germline values: CDR1 SGHRS, CDR2 YFSETQ. The length of the CDR3 is 16 residues. Trimming removed 4 bases from V and 3 bases from J; junction bases left unmatched: 6.

The chain is built from TRBV9 and TRBJ2-3; weak D call: TRBD2 (7 bases). Germline loops: CDR1 SGDLS, CDR2 YYNGEE. Deletions cut 0 bases from V and 9 bases from J, with 17 bases between. The CDR3 totals 15 residues. This CDR3 is CASSVDGGHPSTQYF. CDR3 coding DNA: TGTGCCAGCAGCGTAGACGGGGGGCACCCGTCGACGCAGTATTTT.

This rearrangement joins TRBV10-2 to TRBJ2-3; a possible D gene is TRBD2 (7 bases). This CDR3 has 14 residues. CDR1 and CDR2 from the germline V gene are WSHSY and SAAADI. The V end was cut by 10 bases, the J end by 6 bases, with 20 bases between. CDR3 in amino acids: CATRVGRGMDTQYF. The CDR3 DNA follows: TGCGCCACACGGGTAGGGAGGGGGATGGATACGCAGTATTTT.

The J gene is TRBJ1-3, the V gene TRBV7-2, with 12 nucleotides matching TRBD1. The CDR3 has 15 residues. Trimming took 5 bases from V and 4 from J; bases not matched to a gene: 3. Germline V lookup: CDR1 SGHTA, CDR2 FQGNSA. The CDR3 DNA reads TGTGCCAGCAGCCAGGGGACAGGGGGCGGAAACACCATATATTTT. Translating gives CASSQGTGGGNTIYF.